Listed below are T cell receptor beta chains from one sample, sequenced in a study of T cells in Graves' hyperthyroidism and ophthalmopathy. TCRdb processed the multiplex PCR reads anew with MiXCR; each CDR3 protein has one entry. The sample yields about 640,000 distinct CDR3 sequences, about 20% seen once. Sequenced material: blood. The receptors were sampled from a man younger than 45 with Graves' ophthalmopathy. Each CDR3 is given with its conserved first and last residue. The order of the fields is D gene, V gene, J gene, clone size, CDR3 DNA, CDR3 protein. The D gene is left open where the match is weak. A row's size may be missing; if present it is once, few, many or a size class.

D gene: NA
V gene: TRBV30
J gene: TRBJ2-3
clone size: many
CDR3 DNA: TGTGCCTGGAGTGTAAGTCTCATCACAGATACGCAGTATTTT
CDR3 protein: CAWSVSLITDTQYF

D gene: NA
V gene: TRBV5-1
J gene: TRBJ2-2
clone size: NA
CDR3 DNA: TGCGCCAGCTCCCACGGAGGGGGTAACACCGGGGAGCTGTTTTTT
CDR3 protein: CASSHGGGNTGELFF

D gene: NA
V gene: TRBV4-1
J gene: TRBJ2-7
clone size: few
CDR3 DNA: TGCGCCAGCAGCCCCAGTAAGGGGTTATCCTACGAGCAGTACTTC
CDR3 protein: CASSPSKGLSYEQYF

D gene: TRBD1
V gene: TRBV4-1
J gene: TRBJ2-2
clone size: NA
CDR3 DNA: TGCGCCAGCAGCCAAGATAGGTGGAGACAGGGGGCCGGGGAGCTGTTTTTT
CDR3 protein: CASSQDRWRQGAGELFF

D gene: NA
V gene: TRBV27
J gene: TRBJ2-7
clone size: NA
CDR3 DNA: TGTGCCAGCAGTCTGGGACCTTCCCTTGGGGAGCAGTACTTC
CDR3 protein: CASSLGPSLGEQYF

D gene: NA
V gene: TRBV11-2
J gene: TRBJ2-7
clone size: many
CDR3 DNA: TGTGCCAGCAGCTTAGGGAGTCTAGGGGAGCAGTACTTC
CDR3 protein: CASSLGSLGEQYF

D gene: NA
V gene: TRBV7-9
J gene: TRBJ1-6
clone size: NA
CDR3 DNA: TGTGCCAGCAGCATCCAGGGTGTTCCCCTCCACTTT
CDR3 protein: CASSIQGVPLHF

D gene: NA
V gene: TRBV6-1
J gene: TRBJ1-2
clone size: few
CDR3 DNA: TGTGCCAGCAGTGAACGGGGGGCACCACTCTATGGCTACACCTTC
CDR3 protein: CASSERGAPLYGYTF

D gene: NA
V gene: TRBV3-2
J gene: TRBJ2-2
clone size: few
CDR3 DNA: TGTGCCAGCAGCCAGGATCCCGGGGAGCTGTTTTTT
CDR3 protein: CASSQDPGELFF

D gene: NA
V gene: TRBV28
J gene: TRBJ1-2
clone size: many
CDR3 DNA: TGTGCCAGCAGTTTTTCACAGAACTATGGCTACACCTTC
CDR3 protein: CASSFSQNYGYTF

D gene: NA
V gene: TRBV20-1
J gene: TRBJ2-3
clone size: many
CDR3 DNA: TGCAGTGCTAGAGATGGTGGTATTAGCGGAGATACGCAGTATTTT
CDR3 protein: CSARDGGISGDTQYF

D gene: NA
V gene: TRBV3-1
J gene: TRBJ1-2
clone size: few
CDR3 DNA: TGTGCCAGCAGCTCCCGCGAGGCCTATGGCTACACCTTC
CDR3 protein: CASSSREAYGYTF

D gene: TRBD2
V gene: TRBV27
J gene: TRBJ2-2
clone size: few
CDR3 DNA: TGTGCCAGCAGTTGGGTAGCGGGAGGAGGCACCGGGGAGCTGTTTTTT
CDR3 protein: CASSWVAGGGTGELFF

D gene: NA
V gene: TRBV20-1
J gene: TRBJ2-1
clone size: NA
CDR3 DNA: TGCAGTGCTAGCATCGGGAGTCACTCCTACAATGAGCAGTTCTTC
CDR3 protein: CSASIGSHSYNEQFF

D gene: NA
V gene: TRBV27
J gene: TRBJ2-7
clone size: NA
CDR3 DNA: TGTGCCAGCAGTTTATTGTTGGGTGCCGAGCAGTACTTC
CDR3 protein: CASSLLLGAEQYF

D gene: NA
V gene: TRBV6-5
J gene: TRBJ2-1
clone size: once
CDR3 DNA: TGTGCCAGCAGTTACGTTACTGGGGGGAATGAGCAGTTCTTC
CDR3 protein: CASSYVTGGNEQFF

D gene: NA
V gene: TRBV30
J gene: TRBJ2-2
clone size: NA
CDR3 DNA: TGTGCCCGGAGACCTTCGAACACCGGGGAGCTGTTTTTT
CDR3 protein: CARRPSNTGELFF

D gene: TRBD1
V gene: TRBV5-1
J gene: TRBJ1-4
clone size: few
CDR3 DNA: TGCGCCAGCAGCTCAGGGACAGGGGGAGCTAATGAAAAACTGTTTTTT
CDR3 protein: CASSSGTGGANEKLFF

D gene: NA
V gene: TRBV12-3/TRBV12-4
J gene: TRBJ1-2
clone size: many
CDR3 DNA: TGTGCCAGCAGTTCAGGGGATGGCTACACCTTC
CDR3 protein: CASSSGDGYTF

D gene: NA
V gene: TRBV5-1
J gene: TRBJ2-1
clone size: many
CDR3 DNA: TGCGCCAGCAGCTTGGTTGCGGGGGCCTCCTACAATGAGCAGTTCTTC
CDR3 protein: CASSLVAGASYNEQFF

D gene: NA
V gene: TRBV18
J gene: TRBJ2-7
clone size: many
CDR3 DNA: TGTGCCAGCTCACCGCAAGGGAACGAGCAGTACTTC
CDR3 protein: CASSPQGNEQYF

D gene: NA
V gene: TRBV7-9
J gene: TRBJ2-3
clone size: NA
CDR3 DNA: TGTGCCAGCAGCTTAGGTAGTATGGGCACAGATACGCAGTATTTT
CDR3 protein: CASSLGSMGTDTQYF

D gene: TRBD1
V gene: TRBV6-1
J gene: TRBJ2-5
clone size: few
CDR3 DNA: TGTGCCAGCAGAGACAGGGGGGCAGGTGTACGAGAGACCCAGTACTTC
CDR3 protein: CASRDRGAGVRETQYF

D gene: NA
V gene: TRBV11-2
J gene: TRBJ2-4
clone size: NA
CDR3 DNA: TGTGCCAGCAGCTTAGAATTAGGGGGTTCCAAAAACATTCAGTACTTC
CDR3 protein: CASSLELGGSKNIQYF

D gene: TRBD2
V gene: TRBV30
J gene: TRBJ2-3
clone size: few
CDR3 DNA: TGTGCCTGGGGGGTGAGCGGGAGTGGAGATACGCAGTATTTT
CDR3 protein: CAWGVSGSGDTQYF

D gene: NA
V gene: TRBV7-9
J gene: TRBJ1-3
clone size: many
CDR3 DNA: TGTGCCAGCAGCTTACAAGGCCTCTCTGGAAACACCATATATTTT
CDR3 protein: CASSLQGLSGNTIYF

D gene: NA
V gene: TRBV5-6
J gene: TRBJ1-6
clone size: NA
CDR3 DNA: TGTGCCAGCAGCCCAAGGAGCTCCTATAATTCACCCCTCCACTTT
CDR3 protein: CASSPRSSYNSPLHF

D gene: NA
V gene: TRBV6-1
J gene: TRBJ2-6
clone size: few
CDR3 DNA: TGTGCCAGCAGCCCACACAACTCTGGGGCCAACGTCCTGACTTTC
CDR3 protein: CASSPHNSGANVLTF

D gene: TRBD2
V gene: TRBV6-2/TRBV6-3
J gene: TRBJ2-3
clone size: few
CDR3 DNA: TGTGCCAGCAGTCGAGCCCGACTAGCGGGAGGGTCAGATACGCAGTATTTT
CDR3 protein: CASSRARLAGGSDTQYF

D gene: TRBD2
V gene: TRBV6-1
J gene: TRBJ2-3
clone size: few
CDR3 DNA: TGTGCCAGCGCGGGACTAGCGGGGCTTAGCACAGATACGCAGTATTTT
CDR3 protein: CASAGLAGLSTDTQYF

D gene: NA
V gene: TRBV20-1
J gene: TRBJ2-1
clone size: few
CDR3 DNA: TGCAGTGCTAGAGGGCCTAGGCGCCGTAAGTCCAATGAGCAGTTCTTC
CDR3 protein: CSARGPRRRKSNEQFF

D gene: NA
V gene: TRBV28
J gene: TRBJ2-2
clone size: NA
CDR3 DNA: TGTGCCAGCGCACTCCTCACCGGGGAGCTGTTTTTT
CDR3 protein: CASALLTGELFF

D gene: NA
V gene: TRBV24-1
J gene: TRBJ2-5
clone size: NA
CDR3 DNA: TGTGCCACCAGTGACCCGAGGGGGGAGGAGACCCAGTACTTC
CDR3 protein: CATSDPRGEETQYF